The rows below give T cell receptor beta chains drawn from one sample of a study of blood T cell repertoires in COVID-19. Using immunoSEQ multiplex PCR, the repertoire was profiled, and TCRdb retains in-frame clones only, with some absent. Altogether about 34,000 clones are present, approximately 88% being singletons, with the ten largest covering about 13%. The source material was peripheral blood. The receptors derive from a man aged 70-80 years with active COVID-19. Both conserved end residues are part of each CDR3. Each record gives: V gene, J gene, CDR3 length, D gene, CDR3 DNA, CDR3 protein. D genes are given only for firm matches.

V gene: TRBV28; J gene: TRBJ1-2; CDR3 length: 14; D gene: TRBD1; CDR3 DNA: TGTGCCAGCAGGTTGGCAGGGGGTCACTATGGCTACACCTTC; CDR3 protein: CASRLAGGHYGYTF
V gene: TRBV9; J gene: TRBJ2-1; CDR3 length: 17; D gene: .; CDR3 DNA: TGTGCCAGCAGCGTAGATCTTTTTCAGGGTAGCAACAATGAGCAGTTCTTC; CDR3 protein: CASSVDLFQGSNNEQFF
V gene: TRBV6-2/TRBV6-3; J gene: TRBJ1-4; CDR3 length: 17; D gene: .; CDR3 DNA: TGTGCCAGCAGTTACGGTGTTTCGAGAGGCCGGGTTGAAAAACTGTTTTTT; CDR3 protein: CASSYGVSRGRVEKLFF
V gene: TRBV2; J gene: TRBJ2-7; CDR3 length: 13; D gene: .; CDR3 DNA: TGTGCCAGCAGCTTGGACAGCCCCTACGAGCAGTACTTC; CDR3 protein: CASSLDSPYEQYF
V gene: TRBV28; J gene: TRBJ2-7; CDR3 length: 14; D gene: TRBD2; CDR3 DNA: TGTGCCAGCAGCCCTAGCGGGAGTGTATACGAGCAGTACTTC; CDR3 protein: CASSPSGSVYEQYF
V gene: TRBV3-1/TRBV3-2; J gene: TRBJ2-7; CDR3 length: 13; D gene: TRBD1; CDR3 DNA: TGTGCCAGCAGCTTCCCAGGGGGCTACGAGCAGTACTTC; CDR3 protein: CASSFPGGYEQYF
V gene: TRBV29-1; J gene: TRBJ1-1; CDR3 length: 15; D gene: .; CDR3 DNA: TGCAGCGTTGTGGAGGGGATGATTATTAACACTGAAGCTTTCTTT; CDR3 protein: CSVVEGMIINTEAFF
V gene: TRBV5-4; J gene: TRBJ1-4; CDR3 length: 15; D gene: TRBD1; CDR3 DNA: TGTGCCAGCAGCTTTCGACAGGGGGCTTACGAAAAACTGTTTTTT; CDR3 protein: CASSFRQGAYEKLFF
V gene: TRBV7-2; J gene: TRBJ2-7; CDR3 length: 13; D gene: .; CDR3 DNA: TGTGCCAGCAGCTTAACAGGGCCCTACGAGCAGTACTTC; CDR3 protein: CASSLTGPYEQYF
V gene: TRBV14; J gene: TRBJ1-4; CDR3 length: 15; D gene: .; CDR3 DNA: TGTGCCAGCAGCCAACAGGGAACAACTAATGAAAAACTGTTTTTT; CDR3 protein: CASSQQGTTNEKLFF
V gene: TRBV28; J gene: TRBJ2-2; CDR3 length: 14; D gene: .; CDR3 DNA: TGTGCCAGCACTTTGGGAGTGAACACCGGGGAGCTGTTTTTT; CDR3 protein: CASTLGVNTGELFF
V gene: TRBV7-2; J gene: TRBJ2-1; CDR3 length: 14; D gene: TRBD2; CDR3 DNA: TGTGCCAGCAGCTTTAGCGGGAGGGCGGGTGAGCAGTTCTTC; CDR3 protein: CASSFSGRAGEQFF
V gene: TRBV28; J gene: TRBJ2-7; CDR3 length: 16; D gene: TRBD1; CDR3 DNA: TGTGCCAGCAGTTCCAACAGGGGGCCGACTAACTACGAGCAGTACTTC; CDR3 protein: CASSSNRGPTNYEQYF
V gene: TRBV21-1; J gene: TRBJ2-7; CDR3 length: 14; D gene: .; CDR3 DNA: TGTGCCAGCTGTCCGACAGGAAGTACCTACGAGCAGTACTTC; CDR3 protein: CASCPTGSTYEQYF